This TCR beta chain was retrieved from a study of cytomegalovirus exposure and HLA in healthy donors. Study-level findings and limits: In a later analysis, TCR beta V- and J-gene trimming showed a link to a missense DCLRE1C variant. In an earlier analysis, about 87% or about 30%: the productive usage of most TCR beta V segments. Immune exposure was documented only through CMV serostatus.

V lost 4 bases and J lost 2, with 13 bases in between. The CDR3 spans 15 residues. In germline, CDR1 is MNHEY, CDR2 SMNVEV (reference sequence). A note on this clone: Its antigen is undetermined.

60 Vbeta and 13 Jbeta primers were used in PCR. The table came from immunoSEQ multiplex PCR; TCRdb's copy has only in-frame clones and leaves some out. The sample carries some 120,000 clones, 75% to 85% recorded once. The clonotype comes from a woman aged 50 to 60 in good health and CMV-seropositive. The V call is TRBV27, the J call TRBJ2-3; D unresolved. The sequenced sample was PBMCs. The DNA of the CDR3 is TGTGCCAGCAGTTCTCTCGGAGACTTCACAGATACGCAGTATTTT. Amino acid sequence: CASSSLGDFTDTQYF.